In this sample, the clone carrying this T cell receptor beta chain turned up a few times. No antigen is known for it. CD45RO/CCR7/CD25/CD127/CD95/CD27 staining was used to isolate CD4+ naive, central memory, regulatory and stem cell-like memory cells by sorting. TCRB transcripts that were expressed got sequenced, as all of the isolated RNA had been reverse transcribed. Data came from immunoSEQ multiplex PCR; TCRdb stores just in-frame clones and leaves some out. The repertoire consists of nearly 350,000 clones, with roughly 8% occurring once and the leading ten covering around 0.45%. The entry originates in a study of beta chain features in type 1 diabetes. Study-wide background: Patient and healthy donor groups were alike in age, gender and cell yields.

This CDR3 spans 15 amino acids. Germline CDR1 LNHDA, CDR2 SQIVND (reference sequence). The ends lost 7 bases at V and 1 base at J; junction bases unmatched: 7. Study conclusions and caveats: Resolution of whether HLA type affects TCRB rearrangement was not achieved here.

J is TRBJ2-1 and V is TRBV19, with 7 bases fitting TRBD1. Sequencing input: central memory CD4+ T cells from blood. The clonotype comes from a woman under 30 in good health. In DNA form, the CDR3 reads TGTGCCAGTAACCAGGGGGTCCTATCCTACAATGAGCAGTTCTTC. This translates into CASNQGVLSYNEQFF.